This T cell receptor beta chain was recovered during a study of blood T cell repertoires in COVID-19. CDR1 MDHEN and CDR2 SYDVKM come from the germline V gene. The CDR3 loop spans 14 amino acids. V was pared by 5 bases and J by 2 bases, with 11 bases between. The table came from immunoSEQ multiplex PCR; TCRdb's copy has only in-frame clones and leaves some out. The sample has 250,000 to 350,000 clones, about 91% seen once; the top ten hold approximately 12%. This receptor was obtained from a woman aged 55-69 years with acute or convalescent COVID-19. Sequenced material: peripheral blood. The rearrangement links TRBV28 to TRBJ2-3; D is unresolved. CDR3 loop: CASSGVEATDTQYF. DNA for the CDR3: TGTGCCAGCAGTGGTGTCGAGGCCACAGATACGCAGTATTTT.